This entry lists 21 T cell receptor beta chains sequenced from one sample in a study of blood T cells in healthy people across ages. For the second PCR, which ran for about 7 to 11 cycles, a sample-barcoded 5' primer and a J-beta primer mix were used. TCRdb ran MiXCR on the 5' RACE reads and lists one entry per CDR3 protein. The sample gives hundreds of thousands of distinct CDR3 sequences, 58% of which show up once; around 22% is in the top ten. The specimen was blood. The receptors here all came from a man younger than 40 in good health.

The chain has TRBV6-1 and TRBJ1-1; 12 nucleotides line up with TRBD1. The CDR3 length is 16 residues. Germline values: CDR1 MNHNS, CDR2 SASEGT. V was clipped by 4 bases and J by 2 bases; unmatched bases: 5. The CDR3 DNA is TGTGCCAGCAGTGGAGGGACAGGGGGCCGAAACACTGAAGCTTTCTTT. Translation gives CASSGGTGGRNTEAFF.

V and J are TRBV20-1 and TRBJ1-2; no reliable D call. Deletions cut 3 bases from V and 2 bases from J, with 10 bases between. The CDR3 is 13 residues long. Germline V gives CDR1 DFQATT, CDR2 SNEGSKA (reference sequence). CDR3 amino acids: CSASKEGNYGYTF. CDR3 nucleotide sequence: TGCAGTGCTAGTAAGGAGGGAAACTATGGCTACACCTTC.

The chain links TRBV4-3 to TRBJ1-2; D not certain. This CDR3 comprises 14 residues. Trimming shortened V by 0 bases and J by 6 bases, and 11 bases separated the two germline ends. The germline CDR1 and CDR2 sequences are LGHNA and YSLEER. The CDR3 bases are TGCGCCAGCAGCCAAGAGGGGTACAGCGATGGCTACACCTTC. It is translated as CASSQEGYSDGYTF.

This clonotype was seen a few times. The junction departs from the called germline gene at one end, perhaps through a read error. The chain recombines TRBV7-6 with TRBJ1-2, with D possibly being TRBD1 (6 bases). The CDR3 contains 16 residues. Germline V lookup: CDR1 SGHVS, CDR2 FNYEAQ. CDR3: CASSRDRGGSHYGYTF. Written as DNA, the CDR3 is TGTGCCAGCAGCCGCGACAGAGGGGGGTCACACTATGGCTATACCTTC.

For the CDR3, the DNA is TGTGCCAGCAGCCAAATGCGGACTTCTGAAGCTTTCTTT. Translated, it gives CASSQMRTSEAFF. The V and J genes are TRBV3-1 and TRBJ1-1; D gene unclear. Germline V gene sequence: CDR1 LGHDT, CDR2 YNNKEL (reference sequence). The CDR3 has 13 amino acids. V lost 2 bases to trimming and J lost 6 bases, with 10 bases between them.

CDR3 amino acids: CASSQSGTGGEQYF. The CDR3 nucleotides are TGTGCCAGCAGCCAATCCGGGACGGGAGGGGAGCAGTACTTC. The V call is TRBV3-1, the J call TRBJ2-4; 8 positions match TRBD2. V trimming: 2 bases; J trimming: 13 bases; junction bases outside the gene matches: 10. The length of the CDR3 is 14 residues. Germline V CDR1 and CDR2: LGHDT, YNNKEL (reference sequence).

V and J are TRBV7-9 and TRBJ2-1, with D hard to call. The V and J ends lost 1 base and 4 bases respectively, with 11 bases between them. Per the germline V gene, CDR1 is SEHNR and CDR2 is FQNEAQ (reference sequence). The CDR3 extends over 15 amino acids. CDR3: CASSLGTQPYNEQFF. DNA for the CDR3: TGTGCCAGCAGCTTAGGTACCCAACCGTACAATGAGCAGTTCTTC.

The chain joins TRBV4-1 to TRBJ2-2; D uncertain. CDR3 length equals 14 residues. Germline V gives CDR1 MGHRA, CDR2 YSYEKL. Trimming pared 7 bases from V and 4 bases from J, leaving 13 bases between. For the CDR3, the DNA is TGCGCCAGCAAGGCCCTACTGGCCACCGGGGAGCTGTTTTTT. Amino acids: CASKALLATGELFF.

The chain carries TRBV14 and TRBJ2-7; D may be TRBD2 (5 bases). This CDR3 spans 14 amino acids. Trimming removed 2 bases from V and 7 bases from J, with 15 bases in between. Germline values: CDR1 SGHDN, CDR2 FVKESK. The DNA for the CDR3 is TGTGCCAGCAGCCAACTCCGGGCCCGGGGAGAGCAGTACTTC. It is translated as CASSQLRARGEQYF.

V is TRBV6-1 and J is TRBJ1-5, with D maybe TRBD1 (5 bases). V gave up 5 bases and J gave up 4 bases, with 15 bases separating them. The CDR3 runs to 15 residues. Germline V gene sequence: CDR1 MNHNS, CDR2 SASEGT. CDR3 nucleotide sequence: TGTGCCAGCAGTCAAGGACACTATAGTAATCAGCCCCAGCATTTT. The encoded protein is CASSQGHYSNQPQHF.

The V call is TRBV7-2, the J call TRBJ2-5; D may be TRBD1 (6 bases). The germline V gene encodes CDR1 SGHTA and CDR2 FQGNSA. This CDR3 spans 14 amino acids. The V end was cut by 3 bases, the J end by 5 bases, with 13 bases between. The DNA for the CDR3 is TGTGCCAGCAGCTTTGGACAGTCTTCGGAGACCCAGTACTTC. This gives the protein CASSFGQSSETQYF.

The chain couples TRBV4-3 to TRBJ2-7; TRBD1 might be the D (5 bases). V lost 2 bases, J lost 7 bases, and 21 bases lay in between. Germline V lookup: CDR1 LGHNA, CDR2 YSLEER. The CDR3 length is 16 residues. In nucleotides, the CDR3 is TGCGCCAGCAGCCAAACCGACAGACGTGGCCTCGGGGAGCAGTACTTC. It specifies CASSQTDRRGLGEQYF.

The chain combines TRBV29-1 with TRBJ1-4, with D possibly being TRBD1 (6 bases). There are 13 residues in the CDR3. Germline CDR1 SQVTM, CDR2 ANQGSEA. V lost 6 bases, J lost 11 bases, and 19 bases lay in between. CDR3 nucleotides: TGCAGCGTAGGACAGCCCTTAACGGGGAAACTGTTTTTT. Protein product: CSVGQPLTGKLFF.

The chain carries TRBV20-1 and TRBJ2-7; 7 positions match TRBD1. This CDR3 has 15 amino acids. The germline gives CDR1 DFQATT, CDR2 SNEGSKA (reference sequence). The V segment lost 7 bases and the J segment 1 base; nucleotides outside the gene matches: 13. The chain's CDR3 is CSVPSDRAGSYEQYF. The CDR3 nucleotides are TGCAGTGTTCCATCTGACAGGGCAGGGTCCTACGAGCAGTACTTC.

The CDR3 is CASSYSSINGYTF. The CDR3 coding sequence is TGTGCCAGCAGTTACTCGAGTATTAATGGCTACACCTTC. The V gene is TRBV6-5, the J gene TRBJ1-2; no clear D gene. This CDR3 is 13 amino acids long. The ends were cut back, 0 bases at V and 6 bases at J, with 8 bases in the middle. Germline V lookup: CDR1 MNHEY, CDR2 SVGAGI.

The chain links TRBV27 to TRBJ2-7, with TRBD2 as a possible D gene (5 bases). The V and J ends lost 5 bases and 3 bases respectively, with 11 bases between them. Germline lookup yields CDR1 MNHEY and CDR2 SMNVEV (reference sequence). The CDR3 loop spans 13 amino acids. This CDR3 reads CASSAGSYYEQYF. Written as DNA, the CDR3 is TGTGCCAGCAGTGCGGGTTCCTACTACGAGCAGTACTTC.

This clonotype was seen repeatedly, ten times or more. The chain employs TRBV7-9 and TRBJ2-5; tentatively, D is TRBD2 (5 bases). V was shortened by 3 bases and J by 4 bases, with 6 bases between the two germline ends. From germline, CDR1 is SEHNR and CDR2 FQNEAQ (reference sequence). The CDR3 consists of 12 residues. As DNA, the CDR3 is TGTGCCAGCAGCTTGCGGGTAGAGACCCAGTACTTC. Protein: CASSLRVETQYF.

The chain couples TRBV6-2 or TRBV6-3 to TRBJ2-1, with D possibly TRBD1 on 5 matching bases. This CDR3 is 18 amino acids long. CDR1 and CDR2 (germline): MNHEY, SVGEGT. The V end was cut by 4 bases, the J end by 5 bases, with 24 bases between. Here the CDR3 DNA reads TGTGCCAGCAGTTCCTTGGCGAGTAGGGGCGGACGGGACAATGAGCAGTTCTTC. It yields the protein CASSSLASRGGRDNEQFF.

In its sample, this clonotype was seen many times. The J gene is TRBJ2-4, the V gene TRBV5-4, with TRBD1 matching 7 bases. The CDR3 totals 22 residues. The germline CDR1 and CDR2 sequences are SGHNT and YYREEE (reference sequence). J gave up 4 bases and V 2 bases, and 27 bases lay outside the gene matches. The CDR3 DNA follows: TGTGCCAGCAGCTTCACCGGGACAGCGGTTCGGACTTCCCTCTTCGGGAAAAACATTCAGTACTTC. Its protein is CASSFTGTAVRTSLFGKNIQYF. The entire variable domain, with the rest obtained from reference TRBV5-4 and TRBJ2-4, is as follows: ETGVTQSPTHLIKTRGQQVTLRCSSQSGHNTVSWYQQALGQGPQFIFQYYREEENGRGNFPPRFSGLQFPNYSSELNVNALELDDSALYLCASSFTGTAVRTSLFGKNIQYFGAGTRLSVL.

The count of this clonotype is one. The rearrangement links TRBV7-9 to TRBJ1-2; unclear D gene. The V and J ends lost 2 bases and 2 bases respectively, with 9 bases between them. The CDR3 is made up of 14 amino acids. Germline V lookup: CDR1 SEHNR, CDR2 FQNEAQ (reference sequence). The chain's CDR3 is CASSLTRINYGYTF. CDR3 DNA: TGTGCCAGCAGCTTAACACGGATCAACTATGGCTACACCTTC.

The rearrangement links TRBV7-9 to TRBJ1-1; D not resolved. The germline V gene has CDR1 SEHNR and CDR2 FQNEAQ (reference sequence). The ends were cut back, 3 bases at V and 3 bases at J, with 5 bases in the middle. There are 12 residues in the CDR3. The CDR3 DNA reads TGTGCCAGCAGCTTCACCCACACTGAAGCTTTCTTT. Protein: CASSFTHTEAFF.